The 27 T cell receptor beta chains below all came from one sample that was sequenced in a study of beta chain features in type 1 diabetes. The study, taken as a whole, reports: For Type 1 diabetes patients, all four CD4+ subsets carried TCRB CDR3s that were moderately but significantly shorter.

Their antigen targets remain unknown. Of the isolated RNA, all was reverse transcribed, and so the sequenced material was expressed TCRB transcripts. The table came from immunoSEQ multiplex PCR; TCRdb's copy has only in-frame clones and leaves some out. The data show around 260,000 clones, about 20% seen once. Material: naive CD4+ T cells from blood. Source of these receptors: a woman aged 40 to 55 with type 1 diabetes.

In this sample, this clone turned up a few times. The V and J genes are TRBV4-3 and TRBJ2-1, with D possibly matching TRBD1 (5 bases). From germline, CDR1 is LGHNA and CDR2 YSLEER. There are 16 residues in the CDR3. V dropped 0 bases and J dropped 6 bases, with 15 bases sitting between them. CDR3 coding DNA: TGCGCCAGCAGCCAAGATATGGTAGGGGCATCCAATGAGCAGTTCTTC. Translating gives CASSQDMVGASNEQFF.

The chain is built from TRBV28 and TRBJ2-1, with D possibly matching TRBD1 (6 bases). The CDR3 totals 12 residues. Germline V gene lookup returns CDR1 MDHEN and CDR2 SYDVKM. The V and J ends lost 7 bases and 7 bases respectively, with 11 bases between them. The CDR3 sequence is CASNTQGNEQFF. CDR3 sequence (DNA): TGTGCCAGCAATACACAGGGAAATGAGCAGTTCTTC. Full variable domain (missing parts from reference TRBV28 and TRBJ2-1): DVKVTQSSRYLVKRTGEKVFLECVQDMDHENMFWYRQDPGLGLRLIYFSYDVKMKEKGDIPEGYSVSREKKERFSLILESASTNQTSMYLCASNTQGNEQFFGPGTRLTVL.

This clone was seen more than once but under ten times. The CDR3 bases are TGCAGCGCCGGAGGACAGGGGCCCAACTATGGCTACACCTTC. Translation: CSAGGQGPNYGYTF. The chain joins TRBV29-1 to TRBJ1-2; 9 nucleotides line up with TRBD1. Germline V gives CDR1 SQVTM, CDR2 ANQGSEA. V trimming: 7 bases; J trimming: 2 bases; junction bases outside the gene matches: 8. CDR3 length: 14 amino acids.

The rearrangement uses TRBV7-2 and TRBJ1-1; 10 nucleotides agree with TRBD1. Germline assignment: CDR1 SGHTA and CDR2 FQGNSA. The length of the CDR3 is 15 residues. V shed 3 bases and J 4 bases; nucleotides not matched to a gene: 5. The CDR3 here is CASSFFRDRGTEAFF. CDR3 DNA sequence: TGTGCCAGCAGCTTCTTTCGGGACAGGGGCACTGAAGCTTTCTTT.

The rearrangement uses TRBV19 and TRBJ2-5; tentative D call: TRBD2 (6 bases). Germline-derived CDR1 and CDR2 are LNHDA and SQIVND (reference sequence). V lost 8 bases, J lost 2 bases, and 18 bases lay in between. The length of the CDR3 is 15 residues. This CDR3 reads CASSQAVAAQETQYF. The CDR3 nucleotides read TGTGCCAGTTCCCAGGCGGTAGCGGCACAAGAGACCCAGTACTTC.

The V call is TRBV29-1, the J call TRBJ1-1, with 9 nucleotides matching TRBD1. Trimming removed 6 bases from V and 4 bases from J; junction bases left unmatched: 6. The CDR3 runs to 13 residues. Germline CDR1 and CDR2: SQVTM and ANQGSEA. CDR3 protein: CSVYRGRGTEAFF. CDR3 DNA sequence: TGCAGCGTATACAGGGGGCGCGGCACTGAAGCTTTCTTT.

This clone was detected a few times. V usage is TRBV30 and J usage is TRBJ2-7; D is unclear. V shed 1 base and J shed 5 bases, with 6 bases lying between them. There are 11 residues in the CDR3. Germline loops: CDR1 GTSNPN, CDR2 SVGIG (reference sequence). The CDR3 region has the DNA TGTGCCTGGAGTGGCAGAAACGAGCAGTACTTC. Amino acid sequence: CAWSGRNEQYF.

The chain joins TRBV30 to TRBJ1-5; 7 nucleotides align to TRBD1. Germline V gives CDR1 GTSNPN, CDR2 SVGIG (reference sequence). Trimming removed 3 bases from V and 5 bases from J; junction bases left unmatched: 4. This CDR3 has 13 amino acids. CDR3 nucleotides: TGTGCCTGGAGCATCCAGGGGGATCAGCCCCAGCATTTT. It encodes CAWSIQGDQPQHF.

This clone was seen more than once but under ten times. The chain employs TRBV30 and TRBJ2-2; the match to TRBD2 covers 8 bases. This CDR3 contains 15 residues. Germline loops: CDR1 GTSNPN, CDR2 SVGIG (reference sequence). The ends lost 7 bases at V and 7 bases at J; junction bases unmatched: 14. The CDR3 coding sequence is TGTGCCTCTACACCGGGACTAGGTTTAAGCGGGGAGCTGTTTTTT. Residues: CASTPGLGLSGELFF. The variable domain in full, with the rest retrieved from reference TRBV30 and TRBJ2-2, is SQTIHQWPATLVQPVGSPLSLECTVEGTSNPNLYWYRQAAGRGLQLLFYSVGIGQISSEVPQNLSASRPQDRQFILSSKKLLLSDSGFYLCASTPGLGLSGELFFGEGSRLTVL.

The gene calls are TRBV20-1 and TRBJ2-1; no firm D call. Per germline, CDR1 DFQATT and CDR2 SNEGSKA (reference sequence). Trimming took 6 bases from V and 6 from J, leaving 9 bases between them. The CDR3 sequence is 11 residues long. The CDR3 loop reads CSAQTSNEQFF. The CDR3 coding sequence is TGCAGTGCCCAGACAAGCAATGAGCAGTTCTTC.

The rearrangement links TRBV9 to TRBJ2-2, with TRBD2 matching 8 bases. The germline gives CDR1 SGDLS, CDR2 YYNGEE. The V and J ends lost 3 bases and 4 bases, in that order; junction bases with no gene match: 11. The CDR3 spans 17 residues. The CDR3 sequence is CASSAVSGKIGTGELFF. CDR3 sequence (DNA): TGTGCCAGCAGCGCTGTTAGCGGGAAGATAGGCACCGGGGAGCTGTTTTTT. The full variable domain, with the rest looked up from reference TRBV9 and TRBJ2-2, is DSGVTQTPKHLITATGQRVTLRCSPRSGDLSVYWYQQSLDQGLQFLIQYYNGEERAKGNILERFSAQQFPDLHSELNLSSLELGDSALYFCASSAVSGKIGTGELFFGEGSRLTVL.

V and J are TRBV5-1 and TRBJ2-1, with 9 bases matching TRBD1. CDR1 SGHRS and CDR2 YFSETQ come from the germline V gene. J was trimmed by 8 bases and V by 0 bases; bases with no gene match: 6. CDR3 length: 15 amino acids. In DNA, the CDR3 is TGCGCCAGCAGCTTGGAGGGGACAGGGACCCATGAGCAGTTCTTC. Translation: CASSLEGTGTHEQFF.

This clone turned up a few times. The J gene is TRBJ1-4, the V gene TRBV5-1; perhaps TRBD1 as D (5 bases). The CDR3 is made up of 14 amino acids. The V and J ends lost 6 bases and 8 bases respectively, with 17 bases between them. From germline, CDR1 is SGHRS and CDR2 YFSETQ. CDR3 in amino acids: CASTPGNRGEKLFF. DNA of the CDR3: TGCGCCAGCACCCCAGGGAACCGCGGCGAAAAACTGTTTTTT. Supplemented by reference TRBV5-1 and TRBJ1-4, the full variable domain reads KAGVTQTPRYLIKTRGQQVTLSCSPISGHRSVSWYQQTPGQGLQFLFEYFSETQRNKGNFPGRFSGRQFSNSRSEMNVSTLELGDSALYLCASTPGNRGEKLFFGSGTQLSVL.

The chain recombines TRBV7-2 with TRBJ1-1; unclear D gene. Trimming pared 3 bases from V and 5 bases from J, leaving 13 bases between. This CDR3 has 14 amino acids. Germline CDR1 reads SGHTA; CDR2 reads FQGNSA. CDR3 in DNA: TGTGCCAGCAGCTTCGACGCGAGGAGGACTGAAGCTTTCTTT. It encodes CASSFDARRTEAFF.

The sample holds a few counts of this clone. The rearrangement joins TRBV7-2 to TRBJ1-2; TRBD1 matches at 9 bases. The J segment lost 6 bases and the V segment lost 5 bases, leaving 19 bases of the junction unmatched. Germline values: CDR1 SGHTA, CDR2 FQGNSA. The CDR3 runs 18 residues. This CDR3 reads CASSPRGGQGLPGNGYTF. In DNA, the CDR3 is TGTGCCAGCAGCCCCAGGGGGGGACAGGGCCTCCCGGGGAATGGCTACACCTTC.

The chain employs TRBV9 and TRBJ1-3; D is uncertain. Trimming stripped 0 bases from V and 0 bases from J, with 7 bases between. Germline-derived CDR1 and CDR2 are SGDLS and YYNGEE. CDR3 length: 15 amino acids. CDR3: CASSVVGGSGNTIYF. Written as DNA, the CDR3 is TGTGCCAGCAGCGTAGTGGGAGGCTCTGGAAACACCATATATTTT.

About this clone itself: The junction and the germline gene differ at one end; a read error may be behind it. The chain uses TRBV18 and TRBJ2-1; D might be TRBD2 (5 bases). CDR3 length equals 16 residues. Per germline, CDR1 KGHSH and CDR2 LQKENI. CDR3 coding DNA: TGTGCCAGCTCAGCGGCCTTAGCGACCTCCCACAATGAGCAGTTCTTC. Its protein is CASSAALATSHNEQFF.

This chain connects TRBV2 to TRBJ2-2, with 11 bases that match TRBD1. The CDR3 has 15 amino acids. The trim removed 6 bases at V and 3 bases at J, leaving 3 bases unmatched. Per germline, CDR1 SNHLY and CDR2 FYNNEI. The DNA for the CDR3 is TGTGCCAGCAGGGGGACAGGGGGTTACACCGGGGAGCTGTTTTTT. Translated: CASRGTGGYTGELFF.

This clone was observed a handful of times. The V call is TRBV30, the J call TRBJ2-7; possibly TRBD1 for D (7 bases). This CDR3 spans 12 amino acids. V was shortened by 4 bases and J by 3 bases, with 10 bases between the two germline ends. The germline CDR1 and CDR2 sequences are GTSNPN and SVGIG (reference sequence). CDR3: CAWTGGSYEQYF. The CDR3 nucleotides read TGTGCCTGGACAGGGGGGAGCTACGAGCAGTACTTC.

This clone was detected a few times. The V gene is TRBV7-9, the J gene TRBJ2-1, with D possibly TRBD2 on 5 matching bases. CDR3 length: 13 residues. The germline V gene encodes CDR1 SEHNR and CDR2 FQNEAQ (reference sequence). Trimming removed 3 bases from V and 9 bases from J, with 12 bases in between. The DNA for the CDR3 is TGTGCCAGCAGCTTCATAGCGTCAGTTGAGCAGTTCTTC. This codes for CASSFIASVEQFF.

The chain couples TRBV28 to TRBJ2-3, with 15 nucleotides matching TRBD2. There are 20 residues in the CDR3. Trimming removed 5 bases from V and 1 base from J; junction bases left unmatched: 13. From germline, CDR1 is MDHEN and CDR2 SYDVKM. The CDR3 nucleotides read TGTGCCAGCAGTATCCTGGGACTAGCGGGGGGCTCTACCCGCACAGATACGCAGTATTTT. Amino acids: CASSILGLAGGSTRTDTQYF.

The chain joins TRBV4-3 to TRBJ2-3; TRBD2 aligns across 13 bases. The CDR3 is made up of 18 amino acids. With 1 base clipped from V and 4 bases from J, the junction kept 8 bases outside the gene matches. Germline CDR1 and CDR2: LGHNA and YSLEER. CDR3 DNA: TGCGCCAGCAGCCAAGTTCGGACTAGCGGGAGTAGGGCAGATACGCAGTATTTT. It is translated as CASSQVRTSGSRADTQYF.

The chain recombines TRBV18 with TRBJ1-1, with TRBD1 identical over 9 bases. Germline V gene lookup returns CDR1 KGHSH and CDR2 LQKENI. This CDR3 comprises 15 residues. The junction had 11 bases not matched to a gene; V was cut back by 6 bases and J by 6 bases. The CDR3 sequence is CASSPSGTGLPEAFF. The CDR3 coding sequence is TGTGCCAGCTCGCCTTCCGGGACAGGGCTTCCTGAAGCTTTCTTT.

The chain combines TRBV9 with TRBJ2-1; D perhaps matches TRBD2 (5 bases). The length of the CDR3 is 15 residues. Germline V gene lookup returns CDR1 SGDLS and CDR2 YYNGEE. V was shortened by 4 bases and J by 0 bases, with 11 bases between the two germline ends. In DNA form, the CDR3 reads TGTGCCAGCAGCCTCGCGGGTAGCTCCTACAATGAGCAGTTCTTC. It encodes CASSLAGSSYNEQFF.

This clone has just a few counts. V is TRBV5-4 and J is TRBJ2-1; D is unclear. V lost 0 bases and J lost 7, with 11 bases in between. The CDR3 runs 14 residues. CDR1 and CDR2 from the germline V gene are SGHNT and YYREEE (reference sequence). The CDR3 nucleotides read TGTGCCAGCAGCTTGGAGCCGGTGAAGAATGAGCAGTTCTTC. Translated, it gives CASSLEPVKNEQFF.

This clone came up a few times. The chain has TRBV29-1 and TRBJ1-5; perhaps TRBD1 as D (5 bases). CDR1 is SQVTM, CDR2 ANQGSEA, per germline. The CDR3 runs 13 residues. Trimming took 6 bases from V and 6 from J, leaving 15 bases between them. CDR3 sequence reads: CSVLMDISQPQHF. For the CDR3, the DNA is TGCAGCGTCCTAATGGACATTAGTCAGCCCCAGCATTTT.

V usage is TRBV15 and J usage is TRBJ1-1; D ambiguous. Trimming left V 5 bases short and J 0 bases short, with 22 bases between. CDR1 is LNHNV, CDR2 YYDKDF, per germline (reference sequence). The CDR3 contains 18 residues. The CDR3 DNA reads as TGTGCCACCAGCGTACCTATGACGGGCGGAGGTATGAACACTGAAGCTTTCTTT. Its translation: CATSVPMTGGGMNTEAFF.